The subject of this entry is one T cell receptor beta chain. Antigen: not known. These data come from a study of T cell repertoires in cytomegalovirus infection. Study summary: CMV infection plus the matching HLA type was flagged by public TCR beta signatures.

The study, taken as a whole, reports: Carriers of CMV and the relevant HLA type were discriminated by public TCR beta frequency. HLA-C-restricted CMV-specific TCR beta clonotypes prevailed in the ex vivo response.

One entry per CDR3 protein results from TCRdb running MiXCR on the reads. The data contain about 200,000 distinct CDR3 sequences, 9.5% of them singletons. Germline CDR1 is SEHNR and CDR2 is FQNEAQ (reference sequence). This CDR3 is built from 13 residues. V was shortened by 5 bases and J by 6 bases, with 14 bases between the two germline ends. The chain is built from TRBV7-9 and TRBJ2-7, with unresolved D. The sample taken for sequencing was PBMCs. The source of this sequence is a human donor in good health (CMV status not recorded). Some clones in this sample may be carry-over from other donors' samples. The CDR3 DNA reads TGTGCCAGCAGCCCCCTTACCGCCCGCGAGCAGTACTTC. Amino acids: CASSPLTAREQYF.